The clone carrying this TCR beta chain was counted only a few times. The antigen remains undetermined. CDR3 size: 18 residues. V lost 3 bases and J lost 2; bases outside the gene matches: 11. In germline, CDR1 is SGHRS, CDR2 YFSETQ. After constant-region reverse-primer amplification, full-length variable regions underwent semi-nested PCR with Nested Universal Primer A. TCRdb reprocessed the 5' RACE reads via MiXCR and lists one record per CDR3 protein. The sample shows some 64,000 distinct CDR3 sequences, 20% to 25% of them seen only once. Study-wide points: The TCR gene usage of tumor memory CD4+ T cells clustered together with blood and lymph node memory CD4+ cells and with lymph node naive CD4+ cells. Larger-cohort validation covered only one TCR beta V-J rearrangement.

The source material was memory CD4+ T cells sorted from a lymph node. This sample's subset: memory CD4+ T cells, CD4+CD45RO+CD25-. The chain employs TRBV5-1 and TRBJ2-6, with 7 nucleotides matching TRBD2. This TCR was sampled from a female donor with breast cancer. The CDR3 sequence: CASSSLGGGGTGANVLTF. For the CDR3, the DNA is TGCGCCAGCAGCTCCTTGGGCGGGGGAGGAACTGGGGCCAACGTCCTGACTTTC.